The 9 T cell receptor beta chains below all came from one sample that was sequenced in a study of blood T cells in healthy people across ages. PCR was performed a second time for about 6 to 11 cycles using a sample-barcoded 5' primer and a J-beta primer mix. TCRdb ran MiXCR on the 5' RACE reads and lists one entry per CDR3 protein. The sample yields 450,000 to 700,000 distinct CDR3 sequences, about 25% seen once. The sequenced material came from blood. The receptors were sampled from a woman aged 70-85 years in good health.

The V call is TRBV3-1, the J call TRBJ1-3; D perhaps matches TRBD1 (5 bases). The CDR3 is 14 amino acids. Trimming took 0 bases from V and 7 from J, leaving 10 bases between them. The germline CDR1 and CDR2 sequences are LGHDT and YNNKEL (reference sequence). CDR3 sequence: CASSQDSKGNTIYF. The CDR3 bases are TGTGCCAGCAGCCAAGATTCGAAGGGGAACACCATATATTTT.

In this sample, this clonotype turned up a few times. The CDR3 sequence: CSVLARQTEKLFF. The CDR3 nucleotides read TGCAGTGTCTTGGCGAGACAGACGGAAAAACTGTTTTTT. The chain links TRBV20-1 to TRBJ1-4; perhaps TRBD1 as D (5 bases). Germline assignment: CDR1 DFQATT and CDR2 SNEGSKA (reference sequence). This CDR3 is built from 13 residues. The ends were cut back, 7 bases at V and 8 bases at J, with 17 bases in the middle.

The chain links TRBV18 to TRBJ1-2; unclear D gene. The germline gives CDR1 KGHSH, CDR2 LQKENI. V was pared by 0 bases and J by 8 bases, with 13 bases between. The CDR3 totals 14 residues. CDR3 DNA: TGTGCCAGCTCACCACCAGTCGAAGGCCACGGCTACACCTTC. Translation: CASSPPVEGHGYTF.

The chain joins TRBV25-1 to TRBJ2-5, with D possibly TRBD2 on 5 matching bases. V lost 3 bases and J 4 bases, leaving 21 bases between the germline ends. This CDR3 comprises 17 residues. The V gene's germline CDR1 is MGHDK and CDR2 SYGVNS. The CDR3 bases are TGTGCCAGCAGTGAGGGGAGTGTTAGTGCCGTCCGAGAGACCCAGTACTTC. The encoded protein is CASSEGSVSAVRETQYF.

This chain connects TRBV7-2 to TRBJ1-1, with TRBD1 as a possible D gene (6 bases). CDR3 length: 13 amino acids. The germline V gene has CDR1 SGHTA and CDR2 FQGNSA. With 5 bases removed from V and 4 bases from J, the gap between germline ends came to 11 bases. Here the CDR3 DNA reads TGTGCCAGCAGCCCGTGGGGGCCCACTGAAGCTTTCTTT. It encodes CASSPWGPTEAFF.

The chain employs TRBV27 and TRBJ2-5; D is possibly TRBD1 (6 bases). Germline assignment: CDR1 MNHEY and CDR2 SMNVEV (reference sequence). The CDR3 has 14 residues. The ends were cut back, 2 bases at V and 7 bases at J, with 14 bases in the middle. As DNA, the CDR3 is TGTGCCAGCAGTTTACAGGGGCCGCCGGGGACCCAGTACTTC. Its translation: CASSLQGPPGTQYF.

This clonotype was seen a few times. The V call is TRBV6-1, the J call TRBJ2-3; 8 nucleotides match TRBD1. CDR1 MNHNS and CDR2 SASEGT come from the germline V gene. This CDR3 is built from 15 residues. J gave up 5 bases and V 6 bases, and 10 bases lay outside the gene matches. CDR3 bases: TGTGCCAGCAGACTCCGGGACAGGACCGGAGATACGCAGTATTTT. It encodes CASRLRDRTGDTQYF.

V and J are TRBV20-1 and TRBJ2-1; possible D gene TRBD1, 5 bases. The CDR3 totals 14 residues. V shed 3 bases and J shed 8 bases, with 17 bases lying between them. The germline CDR1 and CDR2 sequences are DFQATT and SNEGSKA (reference sequence). The CDR3 nucleotides are TGCAGTGCTAGGAAAGCTAGTCAAGGGGATGAGCAGTTCTTC. As protein: CSARKASQGDEQFF.

The genes are TRBV25-1 and TRBJ2-5; 7 bases map to TRBD1. Judging by the DNA end, TRBJ2-7 fits better; the J call may be wrong. Germline CDR1 and CDR2: MGHDK and SYGVNS. This CDR3 is 12 amino acids long. The CDR3 region has the DNA TGTGCCAGCGGAGACAGGGCCGGCGAGCAGTACTTC. The encoded protein is CASGDRAGEQYF.